The clone carrying this T cell receptor (beta chain) was recorded once. What it recognizes is unknown. This sample includes further DNA sequences coding for the same CDR3. This sample stems from a study of shared clonotypes between healthy human individuals. Overall study: Per donor, three plates held CD4 naive cells, three held CD4 memory, two held CD8 naive and one held CD8 memory.

Every immunoSEQ plate was one replicate of a subset's evenly spread DNA. The method was immunoSEQ multiplex PCR; TCRdb's version includes in-frame clones alone and lacks a portion of them. Among approximately 2.3 million clones, over 85% were seen once, and the ten largest hold 0.39%. The CDR3 sequence is 12 residues long. The ends were cut back, 6 bases at V and 4 bases at J, with 10 bases in the middle. Germline lookup yields CDR1 MDHEN and CDR2 SYDVKM. Study-wide points: Researchers sampled only blood; tissue repertoires likely differ.

The V gene is TRBV28, the J gene TRBJ2-7; the D gene is possibly TRBD2 (5 bases). Sequenced material: naive CD4+ T cells from PBMCs. Subset: CD45RA+ positively selected. The receptor's source is a young man in good health. Some clones in this sample may be carry-over from other donors' samples. CDR3 loop: CASSLTRYEQYF. As DNA, the CDR3 is TGTGCCAGCAGCCTAACTAGATACGAGCAGTACTTC.